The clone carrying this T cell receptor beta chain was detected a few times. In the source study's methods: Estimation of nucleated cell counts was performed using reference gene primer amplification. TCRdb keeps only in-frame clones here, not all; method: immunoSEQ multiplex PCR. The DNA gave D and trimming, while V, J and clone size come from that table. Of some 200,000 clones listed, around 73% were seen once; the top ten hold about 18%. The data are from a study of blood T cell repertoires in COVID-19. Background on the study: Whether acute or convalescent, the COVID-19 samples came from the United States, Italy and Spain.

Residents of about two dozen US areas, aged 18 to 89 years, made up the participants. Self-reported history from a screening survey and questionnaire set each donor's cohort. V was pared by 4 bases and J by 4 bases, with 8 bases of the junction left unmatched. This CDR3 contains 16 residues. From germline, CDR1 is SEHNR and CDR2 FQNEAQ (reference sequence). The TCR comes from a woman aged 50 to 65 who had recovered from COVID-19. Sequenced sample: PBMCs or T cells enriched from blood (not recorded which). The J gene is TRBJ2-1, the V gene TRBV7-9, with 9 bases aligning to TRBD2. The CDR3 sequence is CASSYKLAGAYNEQFF. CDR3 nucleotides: TGTGCCAGCAGCTACAAATTAGCGGGAGCGTACAATGAGCAGTTCTTC.